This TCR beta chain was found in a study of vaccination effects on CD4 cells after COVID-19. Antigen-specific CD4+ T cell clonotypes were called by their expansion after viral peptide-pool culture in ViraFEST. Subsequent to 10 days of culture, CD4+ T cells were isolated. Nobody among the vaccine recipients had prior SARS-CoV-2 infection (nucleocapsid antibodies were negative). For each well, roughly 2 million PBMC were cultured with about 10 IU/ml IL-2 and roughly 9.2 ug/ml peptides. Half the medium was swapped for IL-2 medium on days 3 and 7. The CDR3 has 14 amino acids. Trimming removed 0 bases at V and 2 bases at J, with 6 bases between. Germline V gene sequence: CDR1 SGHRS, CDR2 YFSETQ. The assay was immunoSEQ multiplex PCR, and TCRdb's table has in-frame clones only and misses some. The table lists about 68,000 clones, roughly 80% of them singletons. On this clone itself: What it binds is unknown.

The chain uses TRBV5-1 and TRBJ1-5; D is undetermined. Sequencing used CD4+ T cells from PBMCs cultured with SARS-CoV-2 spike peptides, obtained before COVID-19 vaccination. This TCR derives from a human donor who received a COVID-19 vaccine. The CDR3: CASSLEGRNQPQHF. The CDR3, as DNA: TGCGCCAGCAGCTTGGAGGGCCGCAATCAGCCCCAGCATTTT.